This T cell receptor beta chain originates from a study of cytomegalovirus exposure and HLA in healthy donors. J gave up 3 bases and V 0 bases, and 8 bases lay outside the gene matches. In germline, CDR1 is SGHRS, CDR2 YFSETQ. The CDR3 runs 17 residues. Both 60 Vbeta primers and 13 Jbeta primers went into the PCR. Measured with immunoSEQ multiplex PCR; TCRdb has only the in-frame clones, and not every one. The sample shows some 140,000 clones, 60% to 75% of them seen only once. The rearrangement links TRBV5-1 to TRBJ2-2; 7 bases are shared with TRBD2. Material for sequencing was PBMCs. This sequence was found in a human donor in good health. CDR3 amino acids: CASSLAPGGADTGELFF. For the CDR3, the DNA is TGCGCCAGCAGCTTGGCCCCGGGGGGAGCGGACACCGGGGAGCTGTTTTTT.